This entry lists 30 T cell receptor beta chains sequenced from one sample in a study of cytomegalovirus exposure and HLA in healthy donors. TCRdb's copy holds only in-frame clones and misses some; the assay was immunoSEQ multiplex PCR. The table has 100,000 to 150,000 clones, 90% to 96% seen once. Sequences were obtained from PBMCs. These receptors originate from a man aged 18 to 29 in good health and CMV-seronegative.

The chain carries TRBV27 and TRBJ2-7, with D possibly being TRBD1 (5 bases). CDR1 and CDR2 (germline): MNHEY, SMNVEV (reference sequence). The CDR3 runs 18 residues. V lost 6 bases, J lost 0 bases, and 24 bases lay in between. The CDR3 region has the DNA TGTGCCAGCAGCTCCGTAGGGGTCGCCGAGACGGGCTCCTACGAGCAGTACTTC. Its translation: CASSSVGVAETGSYEQYF.

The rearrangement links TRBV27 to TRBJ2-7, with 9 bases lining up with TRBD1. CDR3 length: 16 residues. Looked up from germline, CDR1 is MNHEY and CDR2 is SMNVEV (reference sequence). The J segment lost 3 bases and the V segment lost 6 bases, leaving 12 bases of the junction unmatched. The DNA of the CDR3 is TGTGCCAGCAGCAGGACCGGGACAGGGCTTTTCTACGAGCAGTACTTC. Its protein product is CASSRTGTGLFYEQYF.

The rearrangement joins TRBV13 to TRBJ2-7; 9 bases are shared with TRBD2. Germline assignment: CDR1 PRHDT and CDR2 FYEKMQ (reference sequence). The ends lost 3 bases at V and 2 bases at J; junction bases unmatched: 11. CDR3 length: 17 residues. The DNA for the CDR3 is TGTGCCAGCAGCTTGGGGACTAGCCTATTCCCTACCTACGAGCAGTACTTC. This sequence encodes CASSLGTSLFPTYEQYF.

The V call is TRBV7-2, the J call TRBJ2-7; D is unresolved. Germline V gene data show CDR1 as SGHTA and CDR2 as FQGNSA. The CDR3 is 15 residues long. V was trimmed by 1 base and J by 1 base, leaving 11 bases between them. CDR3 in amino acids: CASSLGLVASYEQYF. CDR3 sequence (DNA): TGTGCCAGCAGCTTAGGCCTAGTGGCTTCCTACGAGCAGTACTTC.

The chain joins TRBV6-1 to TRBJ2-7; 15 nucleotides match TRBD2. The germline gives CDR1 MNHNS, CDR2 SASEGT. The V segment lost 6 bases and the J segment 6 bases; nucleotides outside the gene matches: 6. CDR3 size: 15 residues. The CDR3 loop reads CASRSPGLAGGEQYF. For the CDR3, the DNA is TGTGCCAGCAGGAGTCCGGGACTAGCGGGAGGCGAGCAGTACTTC.

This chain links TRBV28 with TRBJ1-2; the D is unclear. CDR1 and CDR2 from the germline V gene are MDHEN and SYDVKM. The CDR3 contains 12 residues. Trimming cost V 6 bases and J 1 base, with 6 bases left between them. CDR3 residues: CASSLINYGYTF. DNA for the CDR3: TGTGCCAGCAGCCTAATTAACTATGGCTACACCTTC.

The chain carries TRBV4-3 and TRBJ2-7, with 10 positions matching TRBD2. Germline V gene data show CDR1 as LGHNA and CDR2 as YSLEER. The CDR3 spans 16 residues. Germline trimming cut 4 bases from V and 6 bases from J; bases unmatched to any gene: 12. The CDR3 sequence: CASSPEAGGPSVEQYF. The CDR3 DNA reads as TGCGCCAGCAGCCCCGAAGCGGGAGGGCCCTCAGTCGAGCAGTACTTC.

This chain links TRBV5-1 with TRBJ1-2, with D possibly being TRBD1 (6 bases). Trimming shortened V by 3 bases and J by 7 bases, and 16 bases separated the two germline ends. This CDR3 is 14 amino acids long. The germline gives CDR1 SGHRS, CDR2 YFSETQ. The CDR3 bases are TGCGCCAGCAGCTCCGGGACATCGGATGGTGGCTACACCTTC. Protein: CASSSGTSDGGYTF.

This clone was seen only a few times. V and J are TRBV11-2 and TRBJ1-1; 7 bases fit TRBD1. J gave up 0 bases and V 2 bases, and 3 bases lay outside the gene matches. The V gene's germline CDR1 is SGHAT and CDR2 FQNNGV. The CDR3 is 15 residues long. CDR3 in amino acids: CASSLWDRMNTEAFF. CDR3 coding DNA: TGTGCCAGCAGCTTATGGGACAGAATGAACACTGAAGCTTTCTTT. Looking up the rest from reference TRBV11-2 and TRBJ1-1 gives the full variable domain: EAGVAQSPRYKIIEKRQSVAFWCNPISGHATLYWYQQILGQGPKLLIQFQNNGVVDDSQLPKDRFSAERLKGVDSTLKIQPAKLEDSAVYLCASSLWDRMNTEAFFGQGTRLTVV.

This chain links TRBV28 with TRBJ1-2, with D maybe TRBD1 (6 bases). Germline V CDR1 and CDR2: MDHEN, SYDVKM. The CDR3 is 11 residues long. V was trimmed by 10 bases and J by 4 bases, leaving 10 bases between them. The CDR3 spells CAKGGSYGYTF. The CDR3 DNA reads TGTGCCAAGGGGGGGAGCTATGGCTACACCTTC.

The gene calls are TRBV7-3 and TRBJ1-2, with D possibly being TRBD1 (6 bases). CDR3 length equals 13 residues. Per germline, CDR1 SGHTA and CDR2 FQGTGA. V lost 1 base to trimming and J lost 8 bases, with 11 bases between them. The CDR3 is CASSLNGGQGYTF. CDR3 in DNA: TGTGCCAGCAGCTTAAACGGGGGGCAGGGCTACACCTTC.

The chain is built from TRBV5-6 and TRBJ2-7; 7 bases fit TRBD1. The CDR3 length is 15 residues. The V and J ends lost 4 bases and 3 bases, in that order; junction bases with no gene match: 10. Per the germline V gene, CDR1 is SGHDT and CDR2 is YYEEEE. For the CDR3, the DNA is TGTGCCAGCAGCCCTTCGACAGGGCCATACTACGAGCAGTACTTC. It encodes CASSPSTGPYYEQYF.

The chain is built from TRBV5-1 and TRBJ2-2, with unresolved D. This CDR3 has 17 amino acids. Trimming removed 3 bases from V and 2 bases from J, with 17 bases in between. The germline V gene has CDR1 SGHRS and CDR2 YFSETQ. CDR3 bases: TGCGCCAGCAGCTACGGTCCCTCGTCGGGTAACACCGGGGAGCTGTTTTTT. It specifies CASSYGPSSGNTGELFF.

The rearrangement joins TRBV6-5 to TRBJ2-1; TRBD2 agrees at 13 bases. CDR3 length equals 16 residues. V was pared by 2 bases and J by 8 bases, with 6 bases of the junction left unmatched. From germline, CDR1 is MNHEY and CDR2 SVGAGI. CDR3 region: CASSYALGLAGYEQFF. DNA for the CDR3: TGTGCCAGCAGTTACGCACTGGGACTAGCGGGATATGAGCAGTTCTTC.

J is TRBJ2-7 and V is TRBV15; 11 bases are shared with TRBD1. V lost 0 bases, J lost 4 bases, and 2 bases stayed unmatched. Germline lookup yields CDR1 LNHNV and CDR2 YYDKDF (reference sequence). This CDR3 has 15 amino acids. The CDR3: CATSREGQGGYEQYF. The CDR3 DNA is TGTGCCACCAGCAGAGAGGGACAGGGGGGTTACGAGCAGTACTTC.

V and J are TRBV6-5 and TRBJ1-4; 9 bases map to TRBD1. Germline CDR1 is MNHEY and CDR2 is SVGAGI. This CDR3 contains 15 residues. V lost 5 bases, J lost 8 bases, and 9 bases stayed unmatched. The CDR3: CASSKTGQGREKLFF. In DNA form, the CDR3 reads TGTGCCAGCAGTAAAACGGGACAGGGACGAGAAAAACTGTTTTTT.

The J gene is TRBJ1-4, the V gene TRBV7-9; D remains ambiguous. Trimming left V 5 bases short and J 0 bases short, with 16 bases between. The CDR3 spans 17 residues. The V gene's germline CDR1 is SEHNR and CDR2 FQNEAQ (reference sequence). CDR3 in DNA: TGTGCCAGCAGCCCGTCGGGGTGGATCGCAACTAATGAAAAACTGTTTTTT. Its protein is CASSPSGWIATNEKLFF. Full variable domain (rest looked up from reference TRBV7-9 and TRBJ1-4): DTGVSQNPRHKITKRGQNVTFRCDPISEHNRLYWYRQTLGQGPEFLTYFQNEAQLEKSRLLSDRFSAERPKGSFSTLEIQRTEQGDSAMYLCASSPSGWIATNEKLFFGSGTQLSVL.

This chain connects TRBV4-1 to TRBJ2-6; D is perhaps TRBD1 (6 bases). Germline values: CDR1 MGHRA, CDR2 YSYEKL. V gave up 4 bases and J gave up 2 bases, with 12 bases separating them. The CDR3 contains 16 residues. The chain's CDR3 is CASSLKGGTGANVLTF. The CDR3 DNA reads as TGCGCCAGCAGCCTTAAAGGGGGAACTGGGGCCAACGTCCTGACTTTC.

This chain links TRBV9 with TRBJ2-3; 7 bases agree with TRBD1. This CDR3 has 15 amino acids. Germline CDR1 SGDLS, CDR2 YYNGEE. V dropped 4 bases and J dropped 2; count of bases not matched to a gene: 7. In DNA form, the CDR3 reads TGTGCCAGCAGCCTGGACAGGCGATTCACAGATACGCAGTATTTT. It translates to CASSLDRRFTDTQYF.

CDR3 nucleotide sequence: TGTGCCAGCAGTTTACTCGCAGGGGGTCGGTTCTTC. Translated: CASSLLAGGRFF. This chain uses TRBV28 with TRBJ2-1; 7 bases map to TRBD1. V dropped 2 bases and J dropped 15; count of bases not matched to a gene: 7. Per the germline V gene, CDR1 is MDHEN and CDR2 is SYDVKM. The CDR3 has 12 amino acids.

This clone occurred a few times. The CDR3 DNA sequence: TGTGCCAGCAGCTTCTCACTAGCGGGACAGCAGTACTTC. It encodes CASSFSLAGQQYF. The rearrangement links TRBV5-4 to TRBJ2-7; 10 bases fit TRBD2. Trimming removed 2 bases from V and 8 bases from J; junction bases left unmatched: 4. The CDR3 is 13 residues long. Germline values: CDR1 SGHNT, CDR2 YYREEE (reference sequence). Full variable domain (missing parts from reference TRBV5-4 and TRBJ2-7): ETGVTQSPTHLIKTRGQQVTLRCSSQSGHNTVSWYQQALGQGPQFIFQYYREEENGRGNFPPRFSGLQFPNYSSELNVNALELDDSALYLCASSFSLAGQQYFGPGTRLTVT.

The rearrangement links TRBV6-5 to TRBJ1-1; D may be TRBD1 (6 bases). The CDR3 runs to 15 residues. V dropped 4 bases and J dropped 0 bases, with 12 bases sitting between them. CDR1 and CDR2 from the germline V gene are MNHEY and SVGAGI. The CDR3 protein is CASSSRQVMNTEAFF. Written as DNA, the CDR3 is TGTGCCAGCAGTTCCCGACAGGTCATGAACACTGAAGCTTTCTTT.

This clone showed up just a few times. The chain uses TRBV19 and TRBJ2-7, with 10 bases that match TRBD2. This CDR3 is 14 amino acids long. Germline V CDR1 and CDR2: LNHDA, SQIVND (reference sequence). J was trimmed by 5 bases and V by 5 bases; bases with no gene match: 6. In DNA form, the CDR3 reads TGTGCCAGTAGTCTTAGCGGGAGGAGAAACGAGCAGTACTTC. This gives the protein CASSLSGRRNEQYF.

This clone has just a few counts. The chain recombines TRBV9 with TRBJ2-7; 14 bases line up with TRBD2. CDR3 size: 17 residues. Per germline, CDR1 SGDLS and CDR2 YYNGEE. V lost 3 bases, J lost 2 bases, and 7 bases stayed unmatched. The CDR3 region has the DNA TGTGCCAGCAGCGCGGGACTAGCGGGAGCCGAACCCTACGAGCAGTACTTC. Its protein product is CASSAGLAGAEPYEQYF.

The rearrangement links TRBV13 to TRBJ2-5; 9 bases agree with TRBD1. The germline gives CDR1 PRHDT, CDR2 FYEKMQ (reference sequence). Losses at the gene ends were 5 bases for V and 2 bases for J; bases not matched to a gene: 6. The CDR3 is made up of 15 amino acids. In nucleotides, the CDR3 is TGTGCCAGCAGCGCACGTGACAGGGGGCAAGAGACCCAGTACTTC. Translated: CASSARDRGQETQYF. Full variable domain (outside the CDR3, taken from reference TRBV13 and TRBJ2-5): AAGVIQSPRHLIKEKRETATLKCYPIPRHDTVYWYQQGPGQDPQFLISFYEKMQSDKGSIPDRFSAQQFSDYHSELNMSSLELGDSALYFCASSARDRGQETQYFGPGTRLLVL.

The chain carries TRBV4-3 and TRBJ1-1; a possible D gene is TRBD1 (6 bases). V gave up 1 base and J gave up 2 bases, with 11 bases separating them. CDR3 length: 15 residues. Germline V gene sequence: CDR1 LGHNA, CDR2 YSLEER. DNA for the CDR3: TGCGCCAGCAGCCAAGCCGGGACACTTAACACTGAAGCTTTCTTT. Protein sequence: CASSQAGTLNTEAFF.

In DNA form, the CDR3 reads TGCGCCAGCAGCCCGCGGTTACAAAACGGACAGGGGCCGGATAAGGAACTGTTTTTT. This gives the protein CASSPRLQNGQGPDKELFF. The rearrangement joins TRBV4-1 to TRBJ1-4; TRBD1 aligns across 9 bases. Germline V CDR1 and CDR2: MGHRA, YSYEKL. The V segment lost 4 bases and the J segment 12 bases; nucleotides outside the gene matches: 24. CDR3 length equals 19 residues.

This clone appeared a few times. CDR3: CASSLGQGKYNEQFF. CDR3 nucleotides: TGTGCCAGCAGCCTGGGACAGGGGAAGTACAATGAGCAGTTCTTC. The chain joins TRBV28 to TRBJ2-1; 10 nucleotides line up with TRBD1. Germline V gene sequence: CDR1 MDHEN, CDR2 SYDVKM. This CDR3 has 15 amino acids. Trimming took 6 bases from V and 4 from J; bases not matched to a gene: 6. The entire variable domain, with the rest obtained from reference TRBV28 and TRBJ2-1, is as follows: DVKVTQSSRYLVKRTGEKVFLECVQDMDHENMFWYRQDPGLGLRLIYFSYDVKMKEKGDIPEGYSVSREKKERFSLILESASTNQTSMYLCASSLGQGKYNEQFFGPGTRLTVL.

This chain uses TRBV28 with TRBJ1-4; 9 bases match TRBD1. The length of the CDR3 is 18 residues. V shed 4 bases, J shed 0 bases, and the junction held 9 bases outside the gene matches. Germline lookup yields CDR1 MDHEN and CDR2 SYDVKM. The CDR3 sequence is CASSSGQGSVATNEKLFF. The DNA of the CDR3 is TGTGCCAGCAGTTCCGGACAGGGGTCGGTCGCAACTAATGAAAAACTGTTTTTT.

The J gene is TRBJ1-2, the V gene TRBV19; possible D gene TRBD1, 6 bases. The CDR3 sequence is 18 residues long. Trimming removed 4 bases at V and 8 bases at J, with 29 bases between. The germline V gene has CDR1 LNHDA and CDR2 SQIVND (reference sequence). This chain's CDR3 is CASSTIQGTLAIGNGYTF. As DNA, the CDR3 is TGTGCCAGTAGTACGATACAGGGAACTCTTGCGATCGGTAACGGCTACACCTTC.